These 2 T cell receptor beta chains came from one sample sequenced in a study of blood T cell repertoires in COVID-19. Using immunoSEQ multiplex PCR, the repertoire was profiled, and TCRdb retains in-frame clones only, with some absent. The sample holds 150,000 or so clones; around 86% are singletons and the top ten take over 0.85%. The sequencing input was peripheral blood. These receptor sequences come from a man between 18 and 35 years old with acute or convalescent COVID-19.

The chain joins TRBV11-2 to TRBJ2-1; D remains ambiguous. Trimming cost V 6 bases and J 0 bases, with 15 bases left between them. The CDR3 loop spans 16 amino acids. The germline V gene encodes CDR1 SGHAT and CDR2 FQNNGV. The CDR3 loop is CASSSQPTSSYNEQFF. CDR3 sequence (DNA): TGTGCCAGCAGTTCACAACCGACAAGCTCCTACAATGAGCAGTTCTTC.

The chain is built from TRBV9 and TRBJ1-1; D is perhaps TRBD1 (6 bases). Germline-derived CDR1 and CDR2 are SGDLS and YYNGEE. This CDR3 region has 15 residues. With 2 bases removed from V and 3 bases from J, the gap between germline ends came to 14 bases. The CDR3 sequence is CASSVEMGADTEAFF. The CDR3 bases are TGTGCCAGCAGCGTCGAGATGGGGGCGGACACTGAAGCTTTCTTT.